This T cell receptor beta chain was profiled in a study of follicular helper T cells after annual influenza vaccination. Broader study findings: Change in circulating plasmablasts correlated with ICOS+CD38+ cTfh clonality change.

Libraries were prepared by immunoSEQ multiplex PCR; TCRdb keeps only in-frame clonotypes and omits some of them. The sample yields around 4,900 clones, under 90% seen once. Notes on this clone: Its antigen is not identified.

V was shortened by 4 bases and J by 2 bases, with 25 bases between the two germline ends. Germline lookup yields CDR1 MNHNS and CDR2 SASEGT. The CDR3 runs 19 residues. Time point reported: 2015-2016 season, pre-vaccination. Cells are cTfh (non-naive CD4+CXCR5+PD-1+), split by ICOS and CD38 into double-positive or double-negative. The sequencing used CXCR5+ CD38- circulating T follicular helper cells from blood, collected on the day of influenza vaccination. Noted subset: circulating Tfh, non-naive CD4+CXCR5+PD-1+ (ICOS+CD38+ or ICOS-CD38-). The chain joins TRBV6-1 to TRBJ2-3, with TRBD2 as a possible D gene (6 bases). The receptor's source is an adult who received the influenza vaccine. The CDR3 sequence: CASSAGVFVRRGVTDTQYF. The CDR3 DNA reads TGTGCCAGCAGTGCTGGGGTTTTTGTCCGGCGGGGCGTCACAGATACGCAGTATTTT.